Given below is one T cell receptor beta chain in context. No cognate antigen has been identified for it. Base quality data are lacking; no much larger clone is found one base away. Taken with the paper, the label for time point translates to: baseline, week 1 (first vaccination visit). What this sample's treatment or condition label stands for: pre-vaccination baseline after standard-of-care therapy. The donors had newly diagnosed IDH1-mutant astrocytomas of WHO grade 3 or 4 that showed loss of nuclear ATRX. The samples were drawn from NOA16, a multicentre, single-arm, open-label phase I trial in Germany that tested a mutant IDH1 peptide vaccine in humans for the first time. For immunogenicity testing, the blood drawn at visit V03 was used as the baseline sample. The DNeasy Blood and Tissue Kit was used to extract genomic DNA from EDTA blood for TCRB sequencing. V loses 4 bases, J loses 2 bases, and the germline ends lie 12 bases apart. The germline V gene (reference sequence) gives CDR1 as LNHDA and CDR2 as SQIVND. The CDR3 covers 14 residues, taking in both the cysteine and the phenylalanine. The retained sequence is limited to the CDR3, 42 bases, with the frame set at the first base.

These data originate in a study of a mutant IDH1 vaccine in newly diagnosed glioma (dated by TCRdb to about 2021). Turning to the overall study: Of the approximately 32 treated patients, about 60% were male and approximately 40% were female, and the mean age was approximately 40 years. Six visits were used for peripheral blood collection: V03 (baseline), V05, V07, V10, V12 and V13. Before enrollment, most patients had been given radiochemotherapy with temozolomide as standard therapy, while the rest had received either radiotherapy alone or temozolomide alone. For exploratory analyses, 25 to 30 treated patients had longitudinal TCRB deep sequencing done wherever samples were available.

Results and caveats for the whole study, not just this receptor: Selection of PBMC samples for TCRB deep sequencing was based on availability. No apparent relationship was observed between pseudoprogression and alterations in the top peripheral T cell clonotypes detected by TCRB sequencing. Immune responses induced by the vaccine were seen in over 80% of patients across multiple MHC alleles. It was noted by the authors that analyses of patient blood samples could not be reproduced owing to sample limitations.

The library relied on the immunoSEQ multiplex PCR assay. Following the manufacturer's protocol, the hsTCRB Kit was used to amplify rearranged TCR beta chain sequences. An Illumina MiSeq was used to sequence the TCRB libraries. Processing in the source paper ran as follows. The kit vendor's proprietary platform handled demultiplexing, trimming and gene mapping. TCRdb obtained this table from immuneACCESS and retained in-frame rearrangements with V and J assigned. These tables miss some clones; where compared with another copy, unresolved V genes account for less than half of the shortfall, and the remainder is unexplained. D and trimming come from the DNA, and the V and J calls and clone size come from that table. Counted in this sample were some 90,000 clones; about four fifths of them appeared once. About 5.3% of the sample goes to the ten largest clones.

Sequences were derived from PBMCs, sampled from a glioma patient treated with radiotherapy, temozolomide or both. The V and J segments used are TRBV19 and TRBJ2-7; the D call is tentative, TRBD1 or TRBD2, as each matches 5 bases. The receptor was derived from a man aged 40-49 years with glioma. Some clones in this sample may be carry-over from other donors' samples. Here the CDR3 is given as CASSNGDGAYEQYF. The nucleotide sequence is TGTGCCAGTAGTAATGGGGACGGGGCCTACGAGCAGTACTTC.